This T cell receptor beta chain was sequenced during a study of T cell changes during pregnancy in multiple sclerosis. Some clones are missing from TCRdb's copy, which holds only in-frame ones; the method was immunoSEQ multiplex PCR. In the table there are roughly 73,000 clones, about 92% of which are singletons. This clone was recorded once. The length of the CDR3 is 12 residues. Germline values: CDR1 SGHVS, CDR2 FNYEAQ. V dropped 5 bases and J dropped 5 bases, with 9 bases sitting between them. J is TRBJ2-5 and V is TRBV7-6; D may be TRBD2 (5 bases). This specimen was peripheral blood, taken in the second trimester of pregnancy. The source is a female donor in good health, enrolled as a control in a pregnancy study. CDR3 in amino acids: CASSPWRETQYF. CDR3 sequence (DNA): TGTGCCAGCAGCCCTTGGAGGGAGACCCAGTACTTC.